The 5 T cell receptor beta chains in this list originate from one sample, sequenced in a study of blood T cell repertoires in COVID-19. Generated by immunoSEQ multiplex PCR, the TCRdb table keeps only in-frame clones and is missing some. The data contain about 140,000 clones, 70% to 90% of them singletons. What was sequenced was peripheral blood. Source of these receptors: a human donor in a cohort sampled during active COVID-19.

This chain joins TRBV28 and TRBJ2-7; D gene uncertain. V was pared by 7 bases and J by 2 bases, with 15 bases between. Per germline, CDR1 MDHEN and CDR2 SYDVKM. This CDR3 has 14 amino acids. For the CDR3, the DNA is TGTGCCAGCAACACCGGTCAGACAACCTACGAGCAGTACTTC. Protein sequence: CASNTGQTTYEQYF. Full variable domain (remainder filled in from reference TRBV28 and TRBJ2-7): DVKVTQSSRYLVKRTGEKVFLECVQDMDHENMFWYRQDPGLGLRLIYFSYDVKMKEKGDIPEGYSVSREKKERFSLILESASTNQTSMYLCASNTGQTTYEQYFGPGTRLTVT.

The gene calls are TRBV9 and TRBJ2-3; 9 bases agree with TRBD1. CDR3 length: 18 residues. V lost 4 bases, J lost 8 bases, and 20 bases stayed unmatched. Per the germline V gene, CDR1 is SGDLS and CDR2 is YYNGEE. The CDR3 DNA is TGTGCCAGCAGCTCGGAACCCGGACAGGGGTTGGGTCTTGTTACGCAGTATTTT. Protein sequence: CASSSEPGQGLGLVTQYF. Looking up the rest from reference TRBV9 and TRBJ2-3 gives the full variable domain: DSGVTQTPKHLITATGQRVTLRCSPRSGDLSVYWYQQSLDQGLQFLIQYYNGEERAKGNILERFSAQQFPDLHSELNLSSLELGDSALYFCASSSEPGQGLGLVTQYFGPGTRLTVL.

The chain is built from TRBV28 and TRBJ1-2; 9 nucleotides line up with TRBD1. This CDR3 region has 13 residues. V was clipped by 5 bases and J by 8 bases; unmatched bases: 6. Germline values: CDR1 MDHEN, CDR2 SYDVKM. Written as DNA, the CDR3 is TGTGCCAGCAGTAACAGGGGGCGTGGAGGCTACACCTTC. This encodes CASSNRGRGGYTF.

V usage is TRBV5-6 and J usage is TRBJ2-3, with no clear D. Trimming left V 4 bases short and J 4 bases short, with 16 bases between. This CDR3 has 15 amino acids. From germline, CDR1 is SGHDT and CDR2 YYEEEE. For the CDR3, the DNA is TGTGCCAGCAGCCCAGGCTTTGGCCGACCAGATACGCAGTATTTT. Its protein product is CASSPGFGRPDTQYF.

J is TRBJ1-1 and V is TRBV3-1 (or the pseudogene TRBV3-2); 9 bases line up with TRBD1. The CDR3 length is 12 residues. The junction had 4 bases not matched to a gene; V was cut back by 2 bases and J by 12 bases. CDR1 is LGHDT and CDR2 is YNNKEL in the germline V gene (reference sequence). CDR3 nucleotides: TGTGCCAGCAGCCAAAGGGGGACAGGGACTTTCTTT. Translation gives CASSQRGTGTFF.